This T cell receptor beta chain was documented in a study of cytomegalovirus exposure and HLA in healthy donors. Whole-study findings and limits: The tendency of first-cohort TCR clusters to co-occur in the 110 or so validation repertoires emerged from a later analysis.

Generated by immunoSEQ multiplex PCR, the TCRdb table keeps only in-frame clones and is missing some. Of more than 200,000 clones in the sample, roughly 87% were seen once. With respect to this clone: Its cognate antigen is unknown.

With V trimmed by 0 bases and J by 4 bases, 20 bases remained unmatched. This CDR3 has 21 amino acids. CDR1 and CDR2 from the germline V gene are MNHEY and SMNVEV (reference sequence). The rearrangement uses TRBV27 and TRBJ2-7; 11 bases are a match to TRBD2. Sequences were obtained from PBMCs. This receptor was obtained from a young man in good health and CMV-seropositive. CDR3 nucleotides: TGTGCCAGCAGTTTATCGAGGATGCCGGGACTAGCGGCAAACAAGGGGTACGAGCAGTACTTC. It encodes CASSLSRMPGLAANKGYEQYF.